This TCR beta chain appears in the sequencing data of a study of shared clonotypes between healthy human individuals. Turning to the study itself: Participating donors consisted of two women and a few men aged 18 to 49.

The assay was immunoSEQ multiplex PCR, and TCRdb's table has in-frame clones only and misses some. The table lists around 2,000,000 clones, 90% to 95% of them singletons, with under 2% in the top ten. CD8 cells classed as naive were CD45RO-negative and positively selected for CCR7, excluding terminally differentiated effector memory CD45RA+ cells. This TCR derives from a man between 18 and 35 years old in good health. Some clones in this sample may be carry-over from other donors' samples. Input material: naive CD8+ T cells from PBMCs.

The CDR3 DNA is TGTGCCAGCAGCCCAGGCCCTACAGGGCCCTCCTACAATGAGCAGTTCTTC. Protein: CASSPGPTGPSYNEQFF. The chain joins TRBV7-2 to TRBJ2-1; a weak D match, TRBD1 (6 bases). Trimming cost V 5 bases and J 0 bases, with 17 bases left between them. Germline V lookup: CDR1 SGHTA, CDR2 FQGNSA. The CDR3 is 17 amino acids.